Reported below is one T cell receptor (beta chain). This sample is part of a study of T cell changes during pregnancy in multiple sclerosis. The CDR3 totals 14 residues. The germline CDR1 and CDR2 sequences are SNHLY and FYNNEI. The V gene end was trimmed by 6 bases and the J gene end by 5 bases; junction bases not matched to a gene: 7. Some clones are missing from TCRdb's copy, which holds only in-frame ones; the method was immunoSEQ multiplex PCR. The sample carries around 48,000 clones, 80% to 95% recorded once. This clonotype was sampled from a female donor with multiple sclerosis, enrolled in a pregnancy study. The rearrangement joins TRBV2 to TRBJ2-7, with 10 bases aligning to TRBD2. Here the sequenced sample was CD4+ T cells from peripheral blood mononuclear cells, taken in the third trimester of pregnancy. CDR3 in amino acids: CASREREGRNEQYF. The DNA of the CDR3 is TGTGCCAGCAGGGAGCGGGAGGGCCGGAACGAGCAGTACTTC.